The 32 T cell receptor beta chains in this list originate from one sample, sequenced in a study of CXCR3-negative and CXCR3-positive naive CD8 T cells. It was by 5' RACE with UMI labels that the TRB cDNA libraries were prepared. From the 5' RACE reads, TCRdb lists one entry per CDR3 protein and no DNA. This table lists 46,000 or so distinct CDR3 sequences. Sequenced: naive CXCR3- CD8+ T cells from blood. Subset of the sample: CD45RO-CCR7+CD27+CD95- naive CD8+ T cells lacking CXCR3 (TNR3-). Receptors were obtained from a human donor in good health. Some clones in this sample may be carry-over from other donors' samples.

The CDR3 spells CASSLLGGGTDTQYF. J is TRBJ2-3 and V is TRBV7-2; the TRBD2 assignment by TCRdb is unverifiable without DNA. CDR3 length equals 15 residues. Germline V lookup: CDR1 SGHTA, CDR2 FQGNSA.

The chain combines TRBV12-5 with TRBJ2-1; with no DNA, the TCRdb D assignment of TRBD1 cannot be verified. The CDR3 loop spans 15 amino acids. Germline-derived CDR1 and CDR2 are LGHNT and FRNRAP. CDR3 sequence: CASGFGQGSYNEQFF.

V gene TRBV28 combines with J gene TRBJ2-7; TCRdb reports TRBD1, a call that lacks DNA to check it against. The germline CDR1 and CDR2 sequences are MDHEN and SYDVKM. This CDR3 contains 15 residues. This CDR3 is CASSPLKGLLREQYF.

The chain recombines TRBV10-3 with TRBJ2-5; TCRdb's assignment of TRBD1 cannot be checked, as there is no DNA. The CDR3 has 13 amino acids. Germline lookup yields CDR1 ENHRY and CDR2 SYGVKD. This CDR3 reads CAISPTGSETQYF.

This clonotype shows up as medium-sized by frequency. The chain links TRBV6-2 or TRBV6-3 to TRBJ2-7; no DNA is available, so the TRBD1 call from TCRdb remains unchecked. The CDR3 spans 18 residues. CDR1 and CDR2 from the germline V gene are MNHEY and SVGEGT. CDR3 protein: CASSYDLAGAVGSYEQYF.

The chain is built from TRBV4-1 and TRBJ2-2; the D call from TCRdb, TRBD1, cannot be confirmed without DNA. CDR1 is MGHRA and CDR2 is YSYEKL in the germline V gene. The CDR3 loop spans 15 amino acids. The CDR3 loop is CASSQHIDSTGELFF.

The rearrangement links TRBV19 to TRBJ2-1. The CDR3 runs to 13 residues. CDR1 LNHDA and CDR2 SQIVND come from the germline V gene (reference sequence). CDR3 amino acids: CASGSSPYNEQFF. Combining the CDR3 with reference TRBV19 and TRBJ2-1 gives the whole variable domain DGGITQSPKYLFRKEGQNVTLSCEQNLNHDAMYWYRQDPGQGLRLIYYSQIVNDFQKGDIAEGYSVSREKKESFPLTVTSAQKNPTAFYLCASGSSPYNEQFFGPGTRLTVL.

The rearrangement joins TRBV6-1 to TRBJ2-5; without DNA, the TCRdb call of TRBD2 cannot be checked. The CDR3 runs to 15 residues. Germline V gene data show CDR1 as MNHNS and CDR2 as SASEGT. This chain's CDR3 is CASSELAGGQETQYF.

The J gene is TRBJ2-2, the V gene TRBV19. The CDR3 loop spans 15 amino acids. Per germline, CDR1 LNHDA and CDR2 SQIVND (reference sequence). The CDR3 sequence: CASSIRADNTGELFF.

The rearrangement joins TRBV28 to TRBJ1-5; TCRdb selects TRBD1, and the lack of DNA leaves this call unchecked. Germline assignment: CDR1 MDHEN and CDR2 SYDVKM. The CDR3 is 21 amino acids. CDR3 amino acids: CASSSSSGTGALRNSNQPQHF.

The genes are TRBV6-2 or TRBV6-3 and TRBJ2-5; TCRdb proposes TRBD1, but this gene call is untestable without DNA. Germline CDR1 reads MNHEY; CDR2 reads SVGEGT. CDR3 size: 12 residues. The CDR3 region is CASSPNEETQYF.

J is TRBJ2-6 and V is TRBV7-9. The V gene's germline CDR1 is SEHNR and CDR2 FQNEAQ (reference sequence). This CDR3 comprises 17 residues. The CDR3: CASSLSTVNSGANVLTF.

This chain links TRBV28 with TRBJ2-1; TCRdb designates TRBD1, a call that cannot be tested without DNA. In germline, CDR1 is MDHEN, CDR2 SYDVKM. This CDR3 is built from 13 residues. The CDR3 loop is CALSAGGLSEQFF. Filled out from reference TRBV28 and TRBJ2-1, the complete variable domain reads DVKVTQSSRYLVKRTGEKVFLECVQDMDHENMFWYRQDPGLGLRLIYFSYDVKMKEKGDIPEGYSVSREKKERFSLILESASTNQTSMYLCALSAGGLSEQFFGPGTRLTVL.

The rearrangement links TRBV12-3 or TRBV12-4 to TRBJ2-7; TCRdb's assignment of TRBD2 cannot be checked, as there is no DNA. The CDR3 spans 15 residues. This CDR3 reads CASSPGRPLYYEQYF.

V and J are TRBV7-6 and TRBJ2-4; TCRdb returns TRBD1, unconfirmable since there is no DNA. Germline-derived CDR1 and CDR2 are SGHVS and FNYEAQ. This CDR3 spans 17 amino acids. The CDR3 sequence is CASSLDGTGGAKNIQYF.

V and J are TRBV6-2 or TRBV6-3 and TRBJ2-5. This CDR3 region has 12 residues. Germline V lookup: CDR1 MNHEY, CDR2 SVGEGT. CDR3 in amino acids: CASTMDQETQYF.

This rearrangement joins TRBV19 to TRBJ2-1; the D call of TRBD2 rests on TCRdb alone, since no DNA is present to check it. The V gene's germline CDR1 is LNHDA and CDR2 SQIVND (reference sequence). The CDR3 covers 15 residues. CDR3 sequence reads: CASSISAGGHLGQFF. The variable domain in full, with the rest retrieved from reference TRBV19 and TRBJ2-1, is DGGITQSPKYLFRKEGQNVTLSCEQNLNHDAMYWYRQDPGQGLRLIYYSQIVNDFQKGDIAEGYSVSREKKESFPLTVTSAQKNPTAFYLCASSISAGGHLGQFFGPGTRLTVL.

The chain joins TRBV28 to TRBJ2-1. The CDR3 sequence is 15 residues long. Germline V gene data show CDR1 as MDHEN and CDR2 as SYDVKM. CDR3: CASRAGWSSYNEQFF.

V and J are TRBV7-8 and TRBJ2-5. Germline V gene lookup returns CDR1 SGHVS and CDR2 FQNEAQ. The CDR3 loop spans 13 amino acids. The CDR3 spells CASSLTYEETQYF.

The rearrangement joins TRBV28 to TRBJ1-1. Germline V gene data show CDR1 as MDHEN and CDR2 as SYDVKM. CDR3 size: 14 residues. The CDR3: CASSRGGEVTEAFF.

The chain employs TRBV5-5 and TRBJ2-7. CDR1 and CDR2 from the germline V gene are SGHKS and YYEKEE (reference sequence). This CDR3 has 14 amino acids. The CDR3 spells CASSLSAHHYEQYF. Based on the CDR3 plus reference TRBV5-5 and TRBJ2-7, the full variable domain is DAGVTQSPTHLIKTRGQQVTLRCSPISGHKSVSWYQQVLGQGPQFIFQYYEKEERGRGNFPDRFSARQFPNYSSELNVNALLLGDSALYLCASSLSAHHYEQYFGPGTRLTVT.

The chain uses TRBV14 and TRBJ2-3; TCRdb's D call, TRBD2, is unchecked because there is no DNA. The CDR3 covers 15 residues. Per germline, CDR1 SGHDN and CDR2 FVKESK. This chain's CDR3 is CASSFGGGPADTQYF.

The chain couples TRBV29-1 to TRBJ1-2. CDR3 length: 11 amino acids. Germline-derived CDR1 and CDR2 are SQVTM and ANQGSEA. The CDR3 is CSVETQESPTF.

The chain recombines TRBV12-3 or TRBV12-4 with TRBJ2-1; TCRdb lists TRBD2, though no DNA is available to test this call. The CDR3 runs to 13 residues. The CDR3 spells CASSWETYNEQFF.

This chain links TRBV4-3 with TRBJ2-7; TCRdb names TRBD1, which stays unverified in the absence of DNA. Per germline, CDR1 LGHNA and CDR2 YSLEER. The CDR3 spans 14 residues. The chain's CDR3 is CASSKDRAPYEQYF.

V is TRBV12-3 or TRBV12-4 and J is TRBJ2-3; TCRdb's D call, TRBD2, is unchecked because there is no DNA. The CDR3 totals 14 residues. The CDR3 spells CASTSGPATNTQYF.

CDR3 in amino acids: CASSLGTSGRQETQYF. The V call is TRBV28, the J call TRBJ2-5; TCRdb's D call, TRBD2, is unchecked because there is no DNA. The CDR3 contains 16 residues. Germline V gives CDR1 MDHEN, CDR2 SYDVKM.

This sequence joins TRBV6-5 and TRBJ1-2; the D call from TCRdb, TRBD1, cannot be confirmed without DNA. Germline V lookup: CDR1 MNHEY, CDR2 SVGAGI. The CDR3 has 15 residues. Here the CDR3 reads CASSYSPGGNYGYTF.

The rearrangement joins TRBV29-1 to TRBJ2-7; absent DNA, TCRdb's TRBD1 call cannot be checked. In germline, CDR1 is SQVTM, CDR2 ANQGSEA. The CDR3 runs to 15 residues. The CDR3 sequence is CSAERRDRGYLEQYF.

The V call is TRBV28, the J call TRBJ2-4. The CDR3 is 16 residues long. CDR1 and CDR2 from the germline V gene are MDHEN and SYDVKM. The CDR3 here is CASSFGMGQAKNIQYF.

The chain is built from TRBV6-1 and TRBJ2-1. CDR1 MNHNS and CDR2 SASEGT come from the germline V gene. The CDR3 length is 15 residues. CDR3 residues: CASRITDPTYNEQFF.

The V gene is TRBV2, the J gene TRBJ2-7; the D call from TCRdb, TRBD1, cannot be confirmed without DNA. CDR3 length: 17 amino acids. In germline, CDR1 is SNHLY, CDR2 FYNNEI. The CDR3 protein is CASSTGTGSTRSYEQYF.